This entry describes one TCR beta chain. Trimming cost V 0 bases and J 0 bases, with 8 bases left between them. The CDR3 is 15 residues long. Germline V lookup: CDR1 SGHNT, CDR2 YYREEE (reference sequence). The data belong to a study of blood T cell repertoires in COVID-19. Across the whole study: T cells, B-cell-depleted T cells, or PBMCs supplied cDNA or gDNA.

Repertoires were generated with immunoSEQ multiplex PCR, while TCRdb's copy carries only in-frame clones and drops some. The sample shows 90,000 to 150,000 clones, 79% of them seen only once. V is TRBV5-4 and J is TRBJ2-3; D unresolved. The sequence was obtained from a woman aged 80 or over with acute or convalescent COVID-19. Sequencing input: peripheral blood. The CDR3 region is CASSLAGLSTDTQYF. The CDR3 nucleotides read TGTGCCAGCAGCTTGGCAGGTCTCAGCACAGATACGCAGTATTTT.